This T cell receptor beta chain comes out of a study of blood T cell repertoires in COVID-19. Study context: There were acute and convalescent COVID-19 samples, and they came from the United States, Italy and Spain.

Seattle patients were enrolled during active infection and followed longitudinally. In the original processing: From reference gene primer amplification, estimates of nucleated cell counts were derived. TCRdb keeps only in-frame clones here, not all; method: immunoSEQ multiplex PCR. V, J and clone size reflect that table, while D and trimming were determined from the DNA. The repertoire holds 180,000 or so clones, with about 81% as singletons. V lost 0 bases and J 6 bases, leaving 6 bases between the germline ends. The CDR3 is 13 amino acids. Germline CDR1 is SGHNT and CDR2 is YYREEE (reference sequence).

The specimen sequenced was peripheral blood. The origin of this receptor is a woman of 80 years or more with COVID-19, enrolled during active disease. The chain uses TRBV5-4 and TRBJ1-4; D gene uncertain. CDR3 protein: CASSLGRDEKLFF. CDR3 nucleotide sequence: TGTGCCAGCAGCTTGGGGAGGGATGAAAAACTGTTTTTT.